Below, one TCR beta chain is given with its context. This clone's antigen is unknown. Base qualities are not recorded, but no much larger clone differs from it by a single base. Whole blood was collected in K2EDTA tubes by collaborating institutions according to the institutions' own protocols. For TCRbeta analysis, collaborators shipped samples in one of three forms: frozen whole blood, isolated PBMCs, or DNA extracted from either of those sample types. These data are taken from a study of blood T cell repertoires in COVID-19 (dated by TCRdb to 2019 to 2021). About the study as a whole: Samples from collaborators originated in the United States, Italy and Spain and spanned both the acute and convalescent phases of COVID-19. The prospective study material was composed of cDNA or gDNA derived from T cells, B-cell-depleted T cells, or PBMCs. Samples were obtained from the ongoing ImmuneRACE study (first 160 participants) and from 1,254 subjects provided by 6 global collaborators. Subjects who had been exposed to COVID-19, were actively infected with it, or had recovered from it provided the deeply sampled blood TCRbeta repertoires that made up the dataset. Where available, HLA class I and class II types were taken from metadata supplied by the sample provider and were not determined by assay-based typing. The sample metadata nearly always contained a de-identified subject ID, COVID-19 status, age in years and sex. The repertoires were released in a freely available public database intended as a resource for research on the immune response to SARS-CoV-2. Points the paper makes about the study in general: The quantity of clinical and demographic metadata differed by source and by participant and was supplied without curation.

Trimmed from V: 3 bases; trimmed from J: 5 bases; junction bases lacking a gene match: 5. The CDR3 holds 14 amino acids from the cysteine to the phenylalanine. Only the CDR3 part of the read is kept: 42 bases, read in frame from the first base. From a lookup of the germline V gene, CDR1 and CDR2 are LGHNA and YSLEER. TCRbeta CDR3 regions were amplified from genomic DNA by means of the immunoSEQ Assay, a bias-controlled multiplex PCR. Turning to the authors' computational methods: The number of nucleated cells in each sample was estimated by amplification of reference gene primers within the assay. Sequence reads were collapsed and filtered to measure the absolute abundance of every unique TCRbeta CDR3 rearrangement. For each sample, productive Simpson clonality was calculated by taking the square root of Simpson's diversity index across productive rearrangements. TCRdb retrieved this table from immuneACCESS and kept in-frame rearrangements only. Not all clones are present; in checked studies, unresolved V genes account for under half, and no reason is known for the remainder. For V, J and clone size, that table is used; D and trimming come from the DNA. Counted in this sample were more than 65,000 clones; about 93% of them appeared once. The ten most abundant clones make up more than 8% of the sample.

This TCR was recovered from a human donor in a cohort sampled during active COVID-19. This chain joins TRBV4-3 to TRBJ2-7; TRBD1 agrees with 9 junctional bases. Material for sequencing was peripheral blood. The CDR3 is CASSQIQGADEQYF. The nucleotide sequence reads as follows: TGCGCCAGCAGCCAGATACAGGGGGCCGACGAGCAGTACTTC.